The rows below give T cell receptor beta chains drawn from one sample of a study of tumor-infiltrating lymphocytes in localized non-small cell lung cancer. The repertoire was sequenced with immunoSEQ multiplex PCR; TCRdb's copy has only in-frame clones and lacks some. This table has about 11,000 clones, 63% appearing once. The specimen was lung tumor tissue. All receptors come from a human donor with non-small cell lung cancer. Each CDR3 is given with its conserved first and last residue. The D gene is left open where the match is weak. Only some rows state a clone size, as once, few, many or a class for expanded clones.

size	D	V	J	DNA	CDR3
NA	TRBD2	TRBV9	TRBJ2-1	TGTGCCAGCAGCCCGAGCGGGGGGGTTAACAATGAGCAGTTCTTC	CASSPSGGVNNEQFF
NA	TRBD2	TRBV6-5	TRBJ2-1	TGTGCCAGCCGGGAGGGTCTAGCGGGAACTTGGCGGCAGTTCTTC	CASREGLAGTWRQFF
once	TRBD1	TRBV29-1	TRBJ2-7	TGCAGCGTCGAAGCGACAGGGTTTGGCGAGCAGTACTTC	CSVEATGFGEQYF
few	TRBD2	TRBV12-5	TRBJ2-7	TGTGCTAGTGGTTTGAAGACTAGCGGGGGCCGTAGCTCCTACGAGCAGTACTTC	CASGLKTSGGRSSYEQYF
medium-sized	NA	TRBV28	TRBJ2-3	TGTGCCCACAAGGTGGACCTAGGGGCAGATACGCAGTATTTT	CAHKVDLGADTQYF
once	TRBD2	TRBV5-6	TRBJ2-7	TGTGCCAGCAGCTTTATAGCGGGAGGACGGGAGCAGTACTTC	CASSFIAGGREQYF
NA	TRBD1	TRBV10-3	TRBJ1-5	TGTGCCATAGGGACAGCAAATCAGCCCCAGCATTTT	CAIGTANQPQHF
NA	NA	TRBV7-9	TRBJ1-3	TGTGCCAGCAGCCTCGGGACTTCTGGGGGAAACACCATATATTTT	CASSLGTSGGNTIYF
few	NA	TRBV9	TRBJ2-7	TGTGCCAGCAGCCCTCGCCCCTCTATTCAATACGAGCAGTACTTC	CASSPRPSIQYEQYF
NA	NA	TRBV27	TRBJ2-7	TGTGCCAGCAGTTTTACAGGGGGGGACTACGAGCAGTACTTC	CASSFTGGDYEQYF